The clone carrying this T cell receptor (beta chain) was recorded a few times. The antigen is undetermined. Each TCR beta library was made by quantitative 5'-RACE that incorporated molecular barcodes. Each CDR3 protein gets one entry after TCRdb re-called the 5' RACE reads with MiXCR. The table lists 150,000 or so distinct CDR3 sequences, approximately 32% of them singletons. The data derive from a study of CD8 T cells in ankylosing spondylitis. Study-wide results and limits: From matched ankylosing spondylitis synovial fluid, disease-linked clones were reportedly recovered at significantly enriched levels. Researchers report that disease-linked clones proved CD8+ and relatively rare in peripheral blood. There was a TCR beta motif, made of several highly homologous variants, that appeared characteristic of ankylosing spondylitis blood.

Sequenced input: synovial fluid, either unsorted or a sorted T cell fraction (not recorded which). This TCR was recovered from a male donor with ankylosing spondylitis.

CDR3 loop: CASKAAKSSGANVLTF. CDR3 nucleotides: TGTGCCAGCAAGGCAGCAAAAAGCTCTGGGGCCAACGTCCTGACTTTC. The V and J genes are TRBV2 and TRBJ2-6; D is unclear. V lost 7 bases, J lost 0 bases, and 13 bases lay in between. The CDR3 runs 16 residues. Germline-derived CDR1 and CDR2 are SNHLY and FYNNEI.